The T cell receptor (beta chain) described here comes from a study of blood T cells in healthy people across ages. In this sample, this clonotype turned up a few times. Compared with germline, one end of the junction differs, possibly owing to a read error. Through a sample-barcoded 5' primer and a J-beta primer mix, a second PCR was run for roughly 6 to 12 cycles. TCRdb reprocessed the 5' RACE reads via MiXCR and lists one record per CDR3 protein. The sample includes just under 550,000 distinct CDR3 sequences, under 30% of them seen just once. The germline CDR1 and CDR2 sequences are SQVTM and ANQGSEA. The CDR3 length is 14 residues. The sample also formed part of further work on T cells of mothers and their children. This second study says: Sample barcodes plus 2-4 random nucleotides came from the M1S primer.

This clonotype was obtained from a boy aged 5-17 years in good health. Input material: blood. The rearrangement uses TRBV29-1 and TRBJ2-1; D is undetermined. The CDR3 DNA reads TGCAGCGCAATAGACGGCCACTCCTACAAAGAGCAGTTCTTC. Amino acid sequence: CSAIDGHSYKEQFF.